These 27 T cell receptor beta chains were all obtained from the same sample, sequenced in a study of identical twins. TCRdb fed the 5' RACE reads into MiXCR, producing one record per CDR3 protein. The top ten hold just over 7% of the sample, which has hundreds of thousands of distinct CDR3 sequences, over 9% seen once. These same records also appear under a second study, on yellow fever vaccine responses in identical twins.

Material for sequencing was CD8+ T cells sorted from blood. These receptors all stem from a young woman in good health.

This clonotype came up a few times. CDR3 region: CASSLMASYMSDTQYF. In DNA form, the CDR3 reads TGTGCCAGCAGCTTGATGGCTAGCTACATGTCGGATACGCAGTATTTT. V usage is TRBV5-6 and J usage is TRBJ2-3; a possible D gene is TRBD2 (5 bases). CDR1 SGHDT and CDR2 YYEEEE come from the germline V gene. This CDR3 contains 16 residues. The V end was cut by 1 base, the J end by 6 bases, with 18 bases between.

This chain connects TRBV11-2 to TRBJ2-7, with D unresolved. CDR3 size: 11 residues. V lost 1 base to trimming and J lost 6 bases, with 4 bases between them. Per germline, CDR1 SGHAT and CDR2 FQNNGV. CDR3 amino acids: CASSLGVEQYV. Here the CDR3 DNA reads TGTGCCAGCAGCTTAGGGGTCGAGCAGTACGTC.

This clonotype was recorded a few times. The chain recombines TRBV27 with TRBJ1-6, with TRBD1 matching 9 bases. CDR3 size: 15 residues. CDR1 and CDR2 (germline): MNHEY, SMNVEV (reference sequence). J was trimmed by 4 bases and V by 7 bases; bases with no gene match: 5. The CDR3 bases are TGTGCCAGCATGGGGACAGGGAGTTATAATTCACCCCTCCACTTT. As protein: CASMGTGSYNSPLHF.

This clonotype was found a few times. The chain recombines TRBV29-1 with TRBJ2-7; D may be TRBD2 (6 bases). Germline values: CDR1 SQVTM, CDR2 ANQGSEA. The CDR3 is 13 amino acids. V was trimmed by 7 bases and J by 0 bases, leaving 13 bases between them. CDR3: CSAITGASYEQYF. The CDR3 DNA follows: TGCAGCGCTATTACGGGAGCCTCCTACGAGCAGTACTTC.

This clonotype was seen a few times. The CDR3 loop reads CASSLAFEAAGELFF. For the CDR3, the DNA is TGTGCCAGCAGCTTAGCGTTTGAAGCCGCCGGGGAGCTGTTTTTT. This chain uses TRBV7-7 with TRBJ2-2; unclear D gene. Germline V gene data show CDR1 as SSHAT and CDR2 as FNYEAQ (reference sequence). CDR3 size: 15 residues. The ends were cut back, 0 bases at V and 6 bases at J, with 11 bases in the middle.

The rearrangement uses TRBV5-5 and TRBJ1-2; D ambiguous. Trimming cost V 4 bases and J 6 bases, with 10 bases left between them. Germline lookup yields CDR1 SGHKS and CDR2 YYEKEE (reference sequence). There are 12 residues in the CDR3. For the CDR3, the DNA is TGTGCCAGCAGCGAGACCCTAGATGGCTACACCTTC. The encoded protein is CASSETLDGYTF.

This clonotype was detected a few times. The chain is built from TRBV11-2 and TRBJ2-1; 7 nucleotides line up with TRBD2. Germline V gene sequence: CDR1 SGHAT, CDR2 FQNNGV. This CDR3 is built from 12 residues. J gave up 9 bases and V 3 bases, and 2 bases lay outside the gene matches. CDR3 nucleotide sequence: TGTGCCAGCAGCTTGCTAGCGGTTGAGCAGTTCTTC. It is translated as CASSLLAVEQFF.

This clonotype was recorded at least ten times. The rearrangement joins TRBV13 to TRBJ2-1; D is possibly TRBD1 (5 bases). Trimming removed 4 bases at V and 9 bases at J, with 19 bases between. CDR1 and CDR2 (germline): PRHDT, FYEKMQ (reference sequence). The CDR3 runs 15 residues. CDR3 bases: TGTGCCAGCAGCTCTAGTCGCCGGTTGGGGCCTGAGCAGTTCTTC. Translated: CASSSSRRLGPEQFF. The full variable domain, rest sourced from reference TRBV13 and TRBJ2-1, is AAGVIQSPRHLIKEKRETATLKCYPIPRHDTVYWYQQGPGQDPQFLISFYEKMQSDKGSIPDRFSAQQFSDYHSELNMSSLELGDSALYFCASSSSRRLGPEQFFGPGTRLTVL.

This clonotype has a handful of counts. V usage is TRBV12-5 and J usage is TRBJ2-7, with D possibly being TRBD1 or TRBD2 (5 bases each). This CDR3 region has 17 residues. From germline, CDR1 is LGHNT and CDR2 FRNRAP. Trimming removed 7 bases from V and 2 bases from J, with 24 bases in between. CDR3 in DNA: TGTGCTAGTGCCGTTGGGGGTCTCCGGGACGCCGCCTACGAGCAGTACTTC. This codes for CASAVGGLRDAAYEQYF. The full variable domain, in which reference TRBV12-5 and TRBJ2-7 provide the parts outside the CDR3, is DARVTQTPRHKVTEMGQEVTMRCQPILGHNTVFWYRQTMMQGLELLAYFRNRAPLDDSGMPKDRFSAEMPDATLATLKIQPSEPRDSAVYFCASAVGGLRDAAYEQYFGPGTRLTVT.

The chain employs TRBV11-2 and TRBJ2-2; D gene ambiguous. V shed 5 bases and J shed 4 bases, with 14 bases lying between them. Germline V gene sequence: CDR1 SGHAT, CDR2 FQNNGV. The CDR3 consists of 15 residues. For the CDR3, the DNA is TGTGCCAGCAGCCCCTGGACCTGGGGCACCGGGGAGCTGTTTTTT. It translates to CASSPWTWGTGELFF.

The chain has TRBV12-3 or TRBV12-4 and TRBJ2-7, with 7 bases fitting TRBD1. V lost 6 bases, J lost 7 bases, and 6 bases stayed unmatched. The length of the CDR3 is 12 residues. The CDR3 is CASSPDRREQYF. The CDR3 coding sequence is TGTGCCAGCAGCCCGGACAGGAGGGAGCAGTACTTC.

This clonotype has a handful of counts. V usage is TRBV20-1 and J usage is TRBJ2-1; 12 positions agree with TRBD2. Per the germline V gene, CDR1 is DFQATT and CDR2 is SNEGSKA (reference sequence). The trim removed 1 base at V and 6 bases at J, leaving 16 bases unmatched. This CDR3 has 19 amino acids. CDR3 residues: CSARGPAASGRAGFNEQFF. CDR3 sequence (DNA): TGCAGTGCTAGAGGTCCGGCGGCTAGCGGGAGGGCCGGATTCAATGAGCAGTTCTTC.

This clonotype has more than one count but fewer than ten. The chain carries TRBV29-1 and TRBJ2-3; 7 bases map to TRBD2. Germline V CDR1 and CDR2: SQVTM, ANQGSEA. After removal of 5 bases from V and 0 bases from J, the junction contained 14 bases not matched to a gene. The length of the CDR3 is 17 residues. This chain's CDR3 is CSVTGGEVGPSTDTQYF. In DNA form, the CDR3 reads TGCAGCGTTACTGGGGGGGAAGTGGGACCTAGCACAGATACGCAGTATTTT.

This sequence joins TRBV12-3 or TRBV12-4 and TRBJ2-3; weak D call: TRBD1 (5 bases). CDR3 length: 18 amino acids. Trimming left V 2 bases short and J 3 bases short, with 21 bases between. CDR3 in DNA: TGTGCCAGCAGTTTATGGGGTGGGGCCCCACGAACGACAGATACGCAGTATTTT. Amino acids: CASSLWGGAPRTTDTQYF.

This clonotype has a handful of counts. The chain has TRBV12-3 or TRBV12-4 and TRBJ2-2; D not certain. Trimming shortened V by 3 bases and J by 2 bases, and 7 bases separated the two germline ends. This CDR3 is built from 14 residues. CDR3 sequence (DNA): TGTGCCAGCAGTTTTGGACCAAACACCGGGGAGCTGTTTTTT. Encoded protein: CASSFGPNTGELFF.

A few counts support this clonotype. The rearrangement uses TRBV10-2 and TRBJ1-4, with D unclear. From germline, CDR1 is WSHSY and CDR2 SAAADI. V shed 4 bases and J shed 8 bases, with 11 bases lying between them. The CDR3 contains 13 residues. The CDR3 loop reads CASSAVLREKLFF. CDR3 in DNA: TGCGCCAGCAGTGCCGTTCTCAGAGAAAAACTGTTTTTT.

This rearrangement joins TRBV7-9 to TRBJ1-5, with D perhaps matching TRBD1 (6 bases). The CDR3 sequence is 14 residues long. CDR1 and CDR2 (germline): SEHNR, FQNEAQ (reference sequence). V was pared by 1 base and J by 10 bases, with 14 bases between. The CDR3 reads CASSLDEGGFPQHF. The CDR3 nucleotides read TGTGCCAGCAGCTTAGACGAGGGGGGTTTTCCCCAGCATTTT. Supplemented by reference TRBV7-9 and TRBJ1-5, the full variable domain reads DTGVSQNPRHKITKRGQNVTFRCDPISEHNRLYWYRQTLGQGPEFLTYFQNEAQLEKSRLLSDRFSAERPKGSFSTLEIQRTEQGDSAMYLCASSLDEGGFPQHFGDGTRLSIL.

V gene TRBV5-1 combines with J gene TRBJ2-1; TRBD1 aligns across 7 bases. This CDR3 is 15 amino acids long. V shed 3 bases and J 0 bases; nucleotides not matched to a gene: 3. Germline CDR1 reads SGHRS; CDR2 reads YFSETQ. The CDR3 spells CASSWGTDSYNEQFF. The CDR3 region has the DNA TGCGCCAGCAGCTGGGGGACAGACTCCTACAATGAGCAGTTCTTC. The whole variable domain, filled in from reference TRBV5-1 and TRBJ2-1, reads KAGVTQTPRYLIKTRGQQVTLSCSPISGHRSVSWYQQTPGQGLQFLFEYFSETQRNKGNFPGRFSGRQFSNSRSEMNVSTLELGDSALYLCASSWGTDSYNEQFFGPGTRLTVL.

This clonotype has just a few counts. The rearrangement uses TRBV29-1 and TRBJ2-7; 7 bases fit TRBD2. V shed 6 bases, J shed 2 bases, and the junction held 10 bases outside the gene matches. CDR3 length: 14 residues. Looked up from germline, CDR1 is SQVTM and CDR2 is ANQGSEA. The CDR3 coding sequence is TGCAGCGTGGTACTTTTGGGGGGGGCCTACGAGCAGTACTTC. Protein sequence: CSVVLLGGAYEQYF.

The gene calls are TRBV11-3 and TRBJ1-2; TRBD1 aligns across 8 bases. The CDR3 has 15 residues. Germline values: CDR1 SGHNT, CDR2 YENEEA. Trimming cost V 5 bases and J 3 bases; bases outside gene matches: 8. DNA of the CDR3: TGTGCCAGCAGCCAGGGACAGGACCCTCACTATGGCTACACCTTC. Translated: CASSQGQDPHYGYTF.

V usage is TRBV12-3 or TRBV12-4 and J usage is TRBJ2-5, with 7 nucleotides matching TRBD1. Trimming at V came to 5 bases and at J to 5 bases, leaving 11 bases not matched to a gene. This CDR3 is 15 amino acids long. CDR3 in amino acids: CASSTDRPLGETQYF. The CDR3 region has the DNA TGTGCCAGCAGTACGGACAGGCCCCTGGGGGAGACCCAGTACTTC.

The chain carries TRBV12-3 or TRBV12-4 and TRBJ2-7; D ambiguous. V lost 3 bases, J lost 6 bases, and 18 bases lay in between. The CDR3 spans 15 residues. The CDR3 DNA reads as TGTGCCAGCAGTTTTGTCCCCGGCCCTAGGTTCGAGCAGTACTTC. Its protein product is CASSFVPGPRFEQYF.

This clonotype appeared a few times. The chain uses TRBV5-1 and TRBJ2-1; 8 nucleotides match TRBD2. The junction had 11 bases not matched to a gene; V was cut back by 2 bases and J by 4 bases. This CDR3 is 17 amino acids long. Germline CDR1 is SGHRS and CDR2 is YFSETQ. The CDR3 loop reads CASSFRAGGTLYNEQFF. In nucleotides, the CDR3 is TGCGCCAGCAGCTTCAGGGCGGGAGGTACACTTTACAATGAGCAGTTCTTC.

This clonotype was recorded at least ten times. At one end the junction does not follow the germline gene, possibly because of a read error. This chain connects TRBV15 to TRBJ2-5; D unresolved. The CDR3 is 11 residues long. Per the germline V gene, CDR1 is LNHNV and CDR2 is YYDKDF (reference sequence). This chain's CDR3 is CATSRDAATDF. CDR3 DNA sequence: TGTGCCACCAGCAGAGATGCGGCCACGGACTTC.

At least ten counts were recorded for this clonotype. This chain connects TRBV4-1 to TRBJ2-7; no clear D. The ends were cut back, 4 bases at V and 4 bases at J, with 11 bases in the middle. Germline V gives CDR1 MGHRA, CDR2 YSYEKL. The length of the CDR3 is 13 residues. This CDR3 is CASSPALRYEQYF. In DNA form, the CDR3 reads TGCGCCAGCAGCCCGGCACTCCGGTACGAGCAGTACTTC.

V is TRBV15 and J is TRBJ2-1; unclear D gene. Trimming shortened V by 4 bases and J by 8 bases, and 15 bases separated the two germline ends. The CDR3 contains 14 residues. Germline V gene lookup returns CDR1 LNHNV and CDR2 YYDKDF (reference sequence). The CDR3, as DNA: TGTGCCACCAGCAAGAGGTTGGCGTTCGATGAGCAGTTCTTC. Translated: CATSKRLAFDEQFF.

This clonotype was counted between two and nine times. V is TRBV6-2 or TRBV6-3 and J is TRBJ1-5; TRBD1 matches at 7 bases. The CDR3 consists of 13 residues. Germline V gene data show CDR1 as MNHEY and CDR2 as SVGEGT. Losses at the gene ends were 2 bases for V and 7 bases for J; bases not matched to a gene: 2. Here the CDR3 DNA reads TGTGCCAGCAGTTACGCAGGGGGGCAGCCCCAGCATTTT. Translating it yields CASSYAGGQPQHF.